The rows below give T cell receptor beta chains drawn from one sample of a study of response to subunit inactivated influenza vaccine. Using its own MiXCR run on the RT-PCR reads, TCRdb lists one record per CDR3 protein. Of 860,000 or so distinct CDR3 sequences in the sample, about 20% were seen once. The sample consisted of PBMCs from blood, taken around 5 days after vaccination. Receptors were obtained from a man aged 50-59 years who received an inactivated influenza vaccine. CDR3s include the opening cysteine and the closing phenylalanine or tryptophan. Each record gives: clone size, V gene, J gene, D gene, CDR3 protein, CDR3 DNA. The D gene is left open where the match is weak. Part of the rows lack a size; the others show once, few, many or a class for expanded clones.

-	TRBV6-2/TRBV6-3	TRBJ2-6	-	CASSYFGRPSGANVLTF	TGTGCCAGCAGTTACTTCGGACGGCCCTCTGGGGCCAACGTCCTGACTTTC
-	TRBV20-1	TRBJ1-1	-	CSTQWGGRTEAFF	TGCAGTACCCAATGGGGGGGCCGCACTGAAGCTTTCTTT
-	TRBV29-1	TRBJ2-1	TRBD2	CSVNGGSNEQFF	TGCAGCGTGAACGGGGGGAGTAATGAGCAGTTCTTC
-	TRBV12-3/TRBV12-4	TRBJ2-3	TRBD2	CASSIAGAPGDTQYF	TGTGCCAGCAGCATAGCGGGGGCTCCGGGTGATACGCAGTATTTT
-	TRBV5-1	TRBJ2-5	-	CAQQLGETQYF	TGCGCCCAGCAGTTGGGGGAGACCCAGTACTTC
once	TRBV20-1	TRBJ2-1	-	CSAEPGLEQFF	TGCAGTGCTGAACCGGGACTTGAGCAGTTCTTC
few	TRBV5-1	TRBJ2-7	-	CASSLALGASYEQYF	TGCGCCAGCAGCTTGGCCTTGGGGGCGTCCTACGAGCAGTACTTC
once	TRBV28	TRBJ1-5	TRBD1	CASDRGLHRSNQPQHF	TGTGCCAGCGACAGGGGCCTCCATAGGAGCAATCAGCCCCAGCATTTT
few	TRBV20-1	TRBJ2-1	-	CSARKLGNRGPLSYNEQFF	TGCAGTGCTAGAAAATTGGGCAACCGGGGGCCGCTCTCCTACAATGAGCAGTTCTTC
few	TRBV6-2/TRBV6-3	TRBJ2-7	-	CASSRAGVHYEQYF	TGTGCCAGCAGTAGAGCCGGGGTCCACTACGAGCAGTACTTC
-	TRBV19	TRBJ1-1	TRBD1	CASRDRGRGTEAFF	TGTGCCAGCCGGGACAGGGGGCGCGGCACTGAAGCTTTCTTT
-	TRBV7-9	TRBJ2-5	TRBD1	CASSSRQGWETQYF	TGTGCCAGCAGCTCCCGACAGGGCTGGGAGACCCAGTACTTC
-	TRBV24-1	TRBJ2-5	-	CATSGGDVTQETQYF	TGTGCCACCAGTGGAGGGGACGTAACGCAAGAGACCCAGTACTTC
few	TRBV29-1	TRBJ2-1	TRBD1	CSVDTGGAFINEQFF	TGCAGCGTGGATACAGGGGGCGCATTTATTAATGAGCAGTTCTTC
-	TRBV7-8	TRBJ2-2	-	CASPEEADPFNTGELFF	TGTGCCAGCCCAGAGGAGGCGGACCCCTTCAACACCGGGGAGCTGTTTTTT
-	TRBV5-1	TRBJ2-4	-	CASSPTTARGNIQYF	TGCGCCAGCAGCCCTACGACAGCGCGGGGAAACATTCAGTACTTC
once	TRBV9	TRBJ2-2	-	CASSVTGWNTGELFF	TGTGCCAGCAGCGTCACGGGGTGGAACACCGGGGAGCTGTTTTTT
-	TRBV5-1	TRBJ1-6	-	CASNHEGLIGSPLHF	TGCGCCAGCAACCATGAGGGGCTCATTGGTTCACCCCTCCACTTT
-	TRBV20-1	TRBJ1-3	-	CSARPGTSSSGNTIYF	TGCAGTGCTCGGCCCGGGACGTCCTCCTCTGGAAACACCATATATTTT
few	TRBV5-1	TRBJ2-7	TRBD2	CASSSSSGSRYEQYF	TGCGCCAGCAGCAGCTCTAGCGGGAGTAGGTACGAGCAGTACTTC
-	TRBV4-2	TRBJ1-1	-	CASSQEAASLATEAFF	TGTGCCAGCAGCCAAGAGGCGGCCAGCCTCGCCACTGAAGCTTTCTTT
-	TRBV15	TRBJ2-2	-	CATSRQGPTGELFF	TGTGCCACCAGCAGACAGGGACCAACCGGGGAGCTGTTTTTT
-	TRBV7-8	TRBJ2-1	-	CASSLGLSKIYNEQFF	TGTGCCAGCAGCTTAGGACTATCTAAAATTTACAATGAGCAGTTCTTC